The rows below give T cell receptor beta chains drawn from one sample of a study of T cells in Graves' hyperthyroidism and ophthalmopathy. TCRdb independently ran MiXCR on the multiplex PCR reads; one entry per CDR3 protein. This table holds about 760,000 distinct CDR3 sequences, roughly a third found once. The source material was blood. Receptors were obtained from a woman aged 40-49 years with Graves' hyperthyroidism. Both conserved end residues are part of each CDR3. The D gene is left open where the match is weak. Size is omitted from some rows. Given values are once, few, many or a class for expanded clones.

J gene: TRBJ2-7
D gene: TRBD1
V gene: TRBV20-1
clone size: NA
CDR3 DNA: TGCAGTGCCCGGCCGGGACAGGGGGGTACCTACGAGCAGTACTTC
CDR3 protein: CSARPGQGGTYEQYF

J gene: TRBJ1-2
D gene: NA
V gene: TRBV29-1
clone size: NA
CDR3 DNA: TGCAGCGTTAACGACGGGGATAATGGCTACACCTTC
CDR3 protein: CSVNDGDNGYTF

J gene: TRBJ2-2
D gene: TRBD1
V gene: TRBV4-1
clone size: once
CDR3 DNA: TGCGCCAGCAGCCAAAGGGGGCTCTCGGGGGAGCTGTTTTTT
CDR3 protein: CASSQRGLSGELFF

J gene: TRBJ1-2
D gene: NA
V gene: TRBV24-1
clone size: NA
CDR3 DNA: TGTGCCACCAGTGAAGCCGACCGGGACGGCTACACCTTC
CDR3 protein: CATSEADRDGYTF

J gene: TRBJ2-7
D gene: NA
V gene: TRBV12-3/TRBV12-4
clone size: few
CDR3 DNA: TGTGCCAGCAGCCAAGTAGCGGGACAGGCCTCCTACGAGCAGTACTTC
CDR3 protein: CASSQVAGQASYEQYF

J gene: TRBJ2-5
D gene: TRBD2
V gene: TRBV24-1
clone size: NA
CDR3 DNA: TGTGCTGGGACTAGCGGGAGGGCCGAGACCCAGTACTTC
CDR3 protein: CAGTSGRAETQYF

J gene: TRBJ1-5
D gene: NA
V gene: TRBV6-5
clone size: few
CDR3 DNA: TGTGCCAGCAGTTACTCGGGAGCGATAGCTAGCAATCAGCCCCAGCATTTT
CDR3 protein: CASSYSGAIASNQPQHF

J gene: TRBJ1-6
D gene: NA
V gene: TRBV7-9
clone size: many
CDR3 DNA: TGTGCCAGCAGCTTAGGGCAGCTGAAGGGTCGATTTTCTTCACCCCTCCACTTT
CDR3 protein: CASSLGQLKGRFSSPLHF

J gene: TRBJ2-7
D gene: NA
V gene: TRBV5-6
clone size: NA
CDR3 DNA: TGTGCCAGCAGTTTGGGTCTAGGTGGGCAGTACTTC
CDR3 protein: CASSLGLGGQYF

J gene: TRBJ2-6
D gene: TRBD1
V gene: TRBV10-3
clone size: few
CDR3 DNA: TGTGCCACCTCCGGGACAGGGGGCTTTGGGGCCAACGTCCTGACTTTC
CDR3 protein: CATSGTGGFGANVLTF

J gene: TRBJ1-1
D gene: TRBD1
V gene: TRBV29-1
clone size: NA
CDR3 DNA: TGCAGCGCAGCCGGACAGGGGAAAACTGAAGCTTTCTTT
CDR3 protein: CSAAGQGKTEAFF

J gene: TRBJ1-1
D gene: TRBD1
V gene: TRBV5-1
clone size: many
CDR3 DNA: TGCGCCAGCAGCCTCGGTAGGGACAGGGGGTTTAAAGCTTTCTTT
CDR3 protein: CASSLGRDRGFKAFF

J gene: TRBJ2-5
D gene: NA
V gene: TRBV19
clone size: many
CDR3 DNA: TGTGCCAGTAGTATTGCCGGGAAACAAGAGACCCAGTACTTC
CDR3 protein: CASSIAGKQETQYF

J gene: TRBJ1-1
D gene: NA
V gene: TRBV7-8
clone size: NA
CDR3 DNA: TGTGCCAGCAGCCCCCAGGGTCAGGAAGCTTTCTTT
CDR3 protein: CASSPQGQEAFF

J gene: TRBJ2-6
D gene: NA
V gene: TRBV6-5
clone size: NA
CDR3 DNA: TGTGCCAGCAGTTACTCGACTAGACCGGGCAGCACTGGGGCCAACGTCCTGACTTTC
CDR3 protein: CASSYSTRPGSTGANVLTF

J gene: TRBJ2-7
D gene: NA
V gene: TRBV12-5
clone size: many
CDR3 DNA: TGTGCTAGTGGTTTGGCTACCGGCACAGCCTACGAGCAGTACTTC
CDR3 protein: CASGLATGTAYEQYF

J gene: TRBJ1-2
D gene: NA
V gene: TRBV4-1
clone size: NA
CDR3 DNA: TGCGCCAGCAGCCAACTACTAACCGGGAGTTGGGGCTACACCTTC
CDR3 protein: CASSQLLTGSWGYTF

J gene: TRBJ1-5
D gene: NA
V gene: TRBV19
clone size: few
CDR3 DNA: TGTGCCAGCCAAGGCGACAGGATCAATCAGCCCCAGCATTTT
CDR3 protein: CASQGDRINQPQHF

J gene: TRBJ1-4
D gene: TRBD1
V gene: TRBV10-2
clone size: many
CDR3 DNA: TGCGCCAGCAGTCCTCAGGGGGCTAGTGATGAAAAACTGTTTTTT
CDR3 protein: CASSPQGASDEKLFF

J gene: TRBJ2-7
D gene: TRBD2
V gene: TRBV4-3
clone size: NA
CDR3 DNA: TGCGCCAGCAGCCAGCGACTAGCGGGCGAGCAGTACTTC
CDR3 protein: CASSQRLAGEQYF

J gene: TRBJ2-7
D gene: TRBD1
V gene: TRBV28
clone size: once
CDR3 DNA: TGTGCCAGCAGTACCGAAGGGACAGGGTGGAACGAGCAGTACTTC
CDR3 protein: CASSTEGTGWNEQYF

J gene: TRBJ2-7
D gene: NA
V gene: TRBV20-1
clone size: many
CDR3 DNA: TGCAGTGCTAGAACCTTTGGACTCTCCTACGAGCAGTACTTC
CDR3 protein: CSARTFGLSYEQYF

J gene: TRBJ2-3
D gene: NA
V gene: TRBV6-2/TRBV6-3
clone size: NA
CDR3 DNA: TGTGCCAGCAGTTACATCCCTCTCGATACGCAGTATTTT
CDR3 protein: CASSYIPLDTQYF

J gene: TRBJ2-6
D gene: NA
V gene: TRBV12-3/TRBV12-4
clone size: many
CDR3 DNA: TGTGCCAGCAGTAGCACCGCCGGCAAATCTGGGGCCAACGTCCTGACTTTC
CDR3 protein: CASSSTAGKSGANVLTF

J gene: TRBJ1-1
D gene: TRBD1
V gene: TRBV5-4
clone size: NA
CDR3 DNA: TGTGCCAGCAGCTCGGCCAGGGGGGTGTGGACTGAAGCTTTCTTT
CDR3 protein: CASSSARGVWTEAFF

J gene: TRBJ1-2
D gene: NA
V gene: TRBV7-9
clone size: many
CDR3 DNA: TGTGCCAGCACCGTCGGAACAACTACCTATGGCTACACCTTC
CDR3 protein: CASTVGTTTYGYTF